The clone carrying this T cell receptor beta chain has more than one count but fewer than ten. What it binds is unknown. These data come from a study of beta chain features in type 1 diabetes. Study-level points and caveats: In every one of the four CD4+ subsets, TCRB CDR3s were moderately but significantly shorter in Type 1 diabetes patients. Amplification by PCR could prefer shorter templates, with the same effect in patients and controls. The question of HLA type influencing TCRB rearrangement was one that remained unresolved here. Fewer insertions but more deletions were seen at VDJ junctions in type 1 diabetes patients.

Germline V gene data show CDR1 as SGHDT and CDR2 as YYEEEE. Trimming stripped 0 bases from V and 0 bases from J, with 10 bases between. This CDR3 region has 17 residues. Isolated RNA was reverse transcribed in full, so expressed TCRB transcripts were sequenced. TCRdb's copy holds only in-frame clones and misses some; the assay was immunoSEQ multiplex PCR. Of 620,000 or so clones listed, about 14% were seen once; the top ten hold 0.093%. The TCR sequence derives from a man between 18 and 29 years old in good health. The sequenced material came from naive CD4+ T cells from blood. The chain carries TRBV5-6 and TRBJ2-6; tentatively, D is TRBD1 (5 bases). The CDR3 DNA sequence: TGTGCCAGCAGCTTGGGACAGCTTAACTCTGGGGCCAACGTCCTGACTTTC. It codes for CASSLGQLNSGANVLTF.